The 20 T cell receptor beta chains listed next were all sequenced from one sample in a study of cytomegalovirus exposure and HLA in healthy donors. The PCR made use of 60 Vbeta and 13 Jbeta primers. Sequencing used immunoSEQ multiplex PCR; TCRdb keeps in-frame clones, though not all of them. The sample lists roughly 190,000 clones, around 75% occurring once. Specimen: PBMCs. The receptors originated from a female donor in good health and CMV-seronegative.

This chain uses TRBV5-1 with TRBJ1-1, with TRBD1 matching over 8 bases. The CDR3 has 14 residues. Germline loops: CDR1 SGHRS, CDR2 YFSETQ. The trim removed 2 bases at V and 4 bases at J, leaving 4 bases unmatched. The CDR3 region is CASSFQGAGTEAFF. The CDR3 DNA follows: TGCGCCAGCAGCTTTCAGGGGGCGGGCACTGAAGCTTTCTTT.

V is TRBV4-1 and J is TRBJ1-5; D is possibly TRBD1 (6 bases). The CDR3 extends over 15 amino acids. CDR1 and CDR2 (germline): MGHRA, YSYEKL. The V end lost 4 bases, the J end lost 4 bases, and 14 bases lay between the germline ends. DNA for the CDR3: TGCGCCAGCAGCCCCCCCACAGGGTTGAATCAGCCCCAGCATTTT. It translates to CASSPPTGLNQPQHF.

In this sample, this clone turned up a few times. The CDR3 sequence is CASSHGGVTEAFF. The DNA of the CDR3 is TGTGCCAGCTCTCATGGGGGCGTCACTGAAGCTTTCTTT. The chain combines TRBV11-3 with TRBJ1-1, with D perhaps TRBD1 (6 bases). CDR1 is SGHNT and CDR2 is YENEEA in the germline V gene. The CDR3 has 13 amino acids. V was trimmed by 8 bases and J by 4 bases, leaving 14 bases between them.

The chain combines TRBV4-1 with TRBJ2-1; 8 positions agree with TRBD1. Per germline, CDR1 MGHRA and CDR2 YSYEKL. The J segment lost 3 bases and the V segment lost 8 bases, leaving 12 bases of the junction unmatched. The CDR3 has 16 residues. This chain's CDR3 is CASGFSGTGIYNEQFF. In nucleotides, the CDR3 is TGCGCCAGCGGCTTTTCCGGGACAGGCATCTACAATGAGCAGTTCTTC.

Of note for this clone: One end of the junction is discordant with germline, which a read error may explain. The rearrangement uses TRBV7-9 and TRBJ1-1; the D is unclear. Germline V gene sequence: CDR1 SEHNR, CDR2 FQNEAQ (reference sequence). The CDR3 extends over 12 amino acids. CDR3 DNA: TGTTCCAGCAGCTTAACGGACCGGGGAGCTTTCTTT. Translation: CSSSLTDRGAFF.

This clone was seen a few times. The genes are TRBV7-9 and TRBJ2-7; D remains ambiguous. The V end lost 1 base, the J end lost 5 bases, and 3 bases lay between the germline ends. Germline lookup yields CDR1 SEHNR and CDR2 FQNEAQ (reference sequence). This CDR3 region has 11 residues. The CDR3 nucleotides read TGTGCCAGCAGCTTAGAGCACGAGCAGTACTTC. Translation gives CASSLEHEQYF.

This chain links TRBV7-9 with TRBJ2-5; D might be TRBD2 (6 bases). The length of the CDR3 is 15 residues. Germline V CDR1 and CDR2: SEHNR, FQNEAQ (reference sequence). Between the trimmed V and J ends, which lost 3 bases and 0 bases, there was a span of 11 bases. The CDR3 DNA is TGTGCCAGCAGCTTCTGGGGGGAGGACCAAGAGACCCAGTACTTC. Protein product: CASSFWGEDQETQYF.

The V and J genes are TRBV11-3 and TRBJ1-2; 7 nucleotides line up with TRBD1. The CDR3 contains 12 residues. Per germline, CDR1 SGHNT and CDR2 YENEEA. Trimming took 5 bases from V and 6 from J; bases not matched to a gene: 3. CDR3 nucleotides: TGTGCCAGCAGCCAGGGGGTCGATGGCTACACCTTC. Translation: CASSQGVDGYTF.

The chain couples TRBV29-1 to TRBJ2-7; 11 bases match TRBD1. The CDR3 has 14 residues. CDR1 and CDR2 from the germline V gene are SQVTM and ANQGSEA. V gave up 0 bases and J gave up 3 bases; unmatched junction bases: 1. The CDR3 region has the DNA TGCAGCGTTGAAGAAGGGACAGGGGGCTACGAGCAGTACTTC. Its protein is CSVEEGTGGYEQYF.

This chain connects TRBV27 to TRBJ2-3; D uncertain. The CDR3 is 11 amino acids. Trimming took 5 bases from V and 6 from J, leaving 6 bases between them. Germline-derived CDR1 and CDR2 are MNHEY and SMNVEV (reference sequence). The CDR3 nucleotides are TGTGCCAGCAGTCGACTGGATACGCAGTATTTT. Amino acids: CASSRLDTQYF.

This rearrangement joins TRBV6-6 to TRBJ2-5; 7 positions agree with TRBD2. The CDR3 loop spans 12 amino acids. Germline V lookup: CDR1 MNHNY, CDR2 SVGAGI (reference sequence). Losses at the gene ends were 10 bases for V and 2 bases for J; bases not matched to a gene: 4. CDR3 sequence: CATTGGQETQYF. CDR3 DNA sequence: TGTGCCACCACGGGAGGACAAGAGACCCAGTACTTC.

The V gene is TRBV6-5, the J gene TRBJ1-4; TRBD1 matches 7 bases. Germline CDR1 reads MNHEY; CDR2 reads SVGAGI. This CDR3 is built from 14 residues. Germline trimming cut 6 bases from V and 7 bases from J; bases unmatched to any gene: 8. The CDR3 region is CASSPGTAPEKLFF. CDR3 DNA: TGTGCCAGCAGCCCCGGGACAGCCCCTGAAAAACTGTTTTTT.

DNA for the CDR3: TGCGCCAGCAGATCTGGGGACAGCAACTATGGCTACACCTTC. Encoded protein: CASRSGDSNYGYTF. The chain uses TRBV5-1 and TRBJ1-2; 7 positions match TRBD1. Unmatched junction bases numbered 6, after V lost 5 bases and J lost 2 bases. This CDR3 contains 14 residues. Germline assignment: CDR1 SGHRS and CDR2 YFSETQ.

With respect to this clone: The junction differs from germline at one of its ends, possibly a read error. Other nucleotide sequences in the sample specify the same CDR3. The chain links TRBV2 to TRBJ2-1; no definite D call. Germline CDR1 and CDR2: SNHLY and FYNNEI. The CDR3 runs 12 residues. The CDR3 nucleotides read TGCGCCAGCCAGACCAGGAACAATGAGCAGTTCTTC. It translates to CASQTRNNEQFF. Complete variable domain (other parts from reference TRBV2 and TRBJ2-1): EPEVTQTPSHQVTQMGQEVILRCVPISNHLYFYWYRQILGQKVEFLVSFYNNEISEKSEIFDDQFSVERPDGSNFTLKIRSTKLEDSAMYFCASQTRNNEQFFGPGTRLTVL.

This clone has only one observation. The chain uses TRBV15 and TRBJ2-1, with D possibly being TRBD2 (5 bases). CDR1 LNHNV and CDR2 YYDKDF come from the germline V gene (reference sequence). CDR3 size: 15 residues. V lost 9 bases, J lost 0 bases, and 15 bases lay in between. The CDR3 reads CATGQDSSSYNEQFF. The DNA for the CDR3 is TGTGCCACTGGGCAGGACTCAAGCTCCTACAATGAGCAGTTCTTC.

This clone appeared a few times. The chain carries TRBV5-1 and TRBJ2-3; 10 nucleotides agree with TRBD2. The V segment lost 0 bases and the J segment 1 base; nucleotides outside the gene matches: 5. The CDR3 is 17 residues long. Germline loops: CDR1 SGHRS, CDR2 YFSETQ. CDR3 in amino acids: CASSLGGLAVRTDTQYF. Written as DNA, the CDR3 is TGCGCCAGCAGCTTGGGAGGACTAGCGGTGCGCACAGATACGCAGTATTTT.

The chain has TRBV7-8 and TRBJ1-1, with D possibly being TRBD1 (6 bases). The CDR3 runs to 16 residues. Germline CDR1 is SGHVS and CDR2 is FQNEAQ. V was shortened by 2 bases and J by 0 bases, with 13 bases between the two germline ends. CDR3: CASSLPRTELNTEAFF. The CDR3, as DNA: TGTGCCAGCAGCTTACCCCGGACAGAGTTGAACACTGAAGCTTTCTTT. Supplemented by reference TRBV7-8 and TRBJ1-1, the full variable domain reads GAGVSQSPRYKVAKRGQDVALRCDPISGHVSLFWYQQALGQGPEFLTYFQNEAQLDKSGLPSDRFFAERPEGSVSTLKIQRTQQEDSAVYLCASSLPRTELNTEAFFGQGTRLTVV.

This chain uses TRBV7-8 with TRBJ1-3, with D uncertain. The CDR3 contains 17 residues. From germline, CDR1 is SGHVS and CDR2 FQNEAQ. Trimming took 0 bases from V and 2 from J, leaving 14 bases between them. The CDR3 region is CASSLARVLGPGNTIYF. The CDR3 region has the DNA TGTGCCAGCAGCTTAGCGCGGGTCCTAGGACCTGGAAACACCATATATTTT.

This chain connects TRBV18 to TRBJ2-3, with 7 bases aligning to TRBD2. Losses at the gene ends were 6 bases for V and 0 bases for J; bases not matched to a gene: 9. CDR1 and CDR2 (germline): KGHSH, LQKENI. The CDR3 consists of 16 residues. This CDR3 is CASSPVSAGSTDTQYF. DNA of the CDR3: TGTGCCAGCTCCCCCGTCTCAGCGGGAAGCACAGATACGCAGTATTTT.

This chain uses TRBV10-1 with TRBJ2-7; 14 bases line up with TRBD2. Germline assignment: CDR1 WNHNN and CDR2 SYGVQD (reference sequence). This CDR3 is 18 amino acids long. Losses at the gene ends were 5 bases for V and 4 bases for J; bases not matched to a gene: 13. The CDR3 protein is CASSLLSGLAGAPYEQYF. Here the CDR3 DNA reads TGCGCCAGCAGTCTACTTTCGGGACTAGCGGGAGCACCTTACGAGCAGTACTTC.